Each of the 32 T cell receptor beta chains below was sequenced from the same sample in a study of blood T cell repertoires in COVID-19. Generated by immunoSEQ multiplex PCR, the TCRdb table keeps only in-frame clones and is missing some. The sample records around 170,000 clones, approximately 86% being singletons. The sequenced sample was peripheral blood. The receptor set was obtained from a middle-aged man with active or convalescent COVID-19.

V usage is TRBV7-2 and J usage is TRBJ2-2, with 8 bases fitting TRBD2. The CDR3 extends over 16 amino acids. Germline V gene lookup returns CDR1 SGHTA and CDR2 FQGNSA. Trimming cost V 1 base and J 1 base; bases outside gene matches: 2. The CDR3 here is CASSLGAGGNTGELFF. In DNA form, the CDR3 reads TGTGCCAGCAGCTTAGGTGCGGGGGGGAACACCGGGGAGCTGTTTTTT.

This clone was counted between two and nine times. This chain links TRBV6-1 with TRBJ2-7, with a tentative D call TRBD1 (6 bases). V lost 2 bases and J lost 5, with 19 bases in between. Germline V CDR1 and CDR2: MNHNS, SASEGT. The CDR3 has 16 residues. CDR3 nucleotides: TGTGCCAGCAGTGAATTAAGGGACATTGGAAGAAACGAGCAGTACTTC. Translation gives CASSELRDIGRNEQYF.

The rearrangement links TRBV2 to TRBJ2-7; 9 bases are a match to TRBD1. From germline, CDR1 is SNHLY and CDR2 FYNNEI. This CDR3 comprises 14 residues. The V gene end was trimmed by 6 bases and the J gene end by 4 bases; junction bases not matched to a gene: 7. This CDR3 reads CASRATGGSYEQYF. The CDR3, as DNA: TGTGCCAGCAGGGCAACAGGGGGCTCGTACGAGCAGTACTTC.

The V call is TRBV7-9, the J call TRBJ1-3, with no clear D. Between the trimmed V and J ends, which lost 7 bases and 0 bases, there was a span of 13 bases. The CDR3 covers 15 residues. Germline loops: CDR1 SEHNR, CDR2 FQNEAQ (reference sequence). The CDR3 region is CASNLPSRSGNTIYF. CDR3 DNA: TGTGCCAGCAATTTGCCTAGTCGCTCTGGAAACACCATATATTTT.

The rearrangement uses TRBV30 and TRBJ2-1; 8 nucleotides agree with TRBD2. Germline lookup yields CDR1 GTSNPN and CDR2 SVGIG (reference sequence). Germline trimming cut 2 bases from V and 5 bases from J; bases unmatched to any gene: 5. This CDR3 has 14 residues. The CDR3 sequence is CAWSLAGGDNEQFF. CDR3 DNA sequence: TGTGCCTGGAGTCTGGCGGGAGGAGACAATGAGCAGTTCTTC.

A single count supports this clone. J is TRBJ2-7 and V is TRBV3-1 (or the pseudogene TRBV3-2), with 9 bases identical to TRBD1. The CDR3 totals 13 residues. J was trimmed by 6 bases and V by 5 bases; bases with no gene match: 5. Germline CDR1 is LGHDT and CDR2 is YNNKEL (reference sequence). The CDR3, as DNA: TGTGCCAGCAGCATAAACAGGGGGCTCGAGCAGTACTTC. Its translation is CASSINRGLEQYF.

V is TRBV28 and J is TRBJ2-7, with 10 positions matching TRBD2. The V and J ends lost 8 bases and 5 bases, in that order; junction bases with no gene match: 6. CDR1 is MDHEN, CDR2 SYDVKM, per germline. CDR3 size: 13 residues. The CDR3, as DNA: TGTGCCAGCTACGAACTAGCGGGGAACGAGCAGTACTTC. This codes for CASYELAGNEQYF.

The V call is TRBV30, the J call TRBJ2-2, with TRBD1 as a possible D gene (5 bases). The CDR3 has 12 residues. Germline CDR1 GTSNPN, CDR2 SVGIG (reference sequence). V shed 4 bases and J shed 8 bases, with 11 bases lying between them. The DNA for the CDR3 is TGTGCCTGGAATGCAGGGCAAGGGGAGCTGTTTTTT. Amino acids: CAWNAGQGELFF. The entire variable domain, with the rest obtained from reference TRBV30 and TRBJ2-2, is as follows: SQTIHQWPATLVQPVGSPLSLECTVEGTSNPNLYWYRQAAGRGLQLLFYSVGIGQISSEVPQNLSASRPQDRQFILSSKKLLLSDSGFYLCAWNAGQGELFFGEGSRLTVL.

The rearrangement uses TRBV6-6 and TRBJ1-4, with D maybe TRBD1 (6 bases). The ends were cut back, 2 bases at V and 8 bases at J, with 15 bases in the middle. CDR3 length: 15 residues. The germline gives CDR1 MNHNY, CDR2 SVGAGI (reference sequence). The CDR3 region has the DNA TGTGCCAGCAGTTACAGGCCAGGGGCAAACGAAAAACTGTTTTTT. It is translated as CASSYRPGANEKLFF.

This chain joins TRBV5-1 and TRBJ1-2; D gene ambiguous. The CDR3 length is 15 residues. Germline CDR1 and CDR2: SGHRS and YFSETQ. V was trimmed by 4 bases and J by 6 bases, leaving 19 bases between them. The CDR3 region is CASSPDPGPGNGYTF. The CDR3 DNA follows: TGCGCCAGCAGCCCAGATCCCGGTCCGGGGAATGGCTACACCTTC.

The chain carries TRBV24-1 and TRBJ2-1; 8 bases agree with TRBD2. The CDR3 spans 17 residues. Germline lookup yields CDR1 KGHDR and CDR2 SFDVKD. The V segment lost 3 bases and the J segment 5 bases; nucleotides outside the gene matches: 11. In DNA form, the CDR3 reads TGTGCCACCAGTGATCCGTTAGCGGGAATCGCGAACAATGAGCAGTTCTTC. Protein sequence: CATSDPLAGIANNEQFF.

The V and J genes are TRBV30 and TRBJ1-5; D ambiguous. This CDR3 comprises 11 residues. Trimming cost V 0 bases and J 6 bases, with 3 bases left between them. The germline CDR1 and CDR2 sequences are GTSNPN and SVGIG (reference sequence). CDR3 in amino acids: CAWSVGQPQHF. The CDR3 nucleotides read TGTGCCTGGAGTGTCGGTCAGCCCCAGCATTTT.

The CDR3 DNA reads TGTGCCTGGAGTCCCGGAGTCAATCAGCCCCAGCATTTT. Its translation is CAWSPGVNQPQHF. The V call is TRBV30, the J call TRBJ1-5; D is undetermined. This CDR3 has 13 residues. Deletions cut 2 bases from V and 3 bases from J, with 8 bases between. CDR1 and CDR2 from the germline V gene are GTSNPN and SVGIG (reference sequence).

The J gene is TRBJ1-6, the V gene TRBV6-5, with unresolved D. The V gene lost 2 bases and the J gene lost 5 bases, with 10 bases spanning the gap. Germline V gives CDR1 MNHEY, CDR2 SVGAGI. The length of the CDR3 is 15 residues. Here the CDR3 reads CASSYSLADNSPLHF. Written as DNA, the CDR3 is TGTGCCAGCAGTTACAGTCTGGCAGATAATTCACCCCTCCACTTT.

The rearrangement links TRBV7-6 to TRBJ1-5, with D maybe TRBD1 (5 bases). The CDR3 runs 16 residues. With 5 bases removed from V and 0 bases from J, the gap between germline ends came to 14 bases. Germline loops: CDR1 SGHVS, CDR2 FNYEAQ. The CDR3 region has the DNA TGTGCCAGCAGCCCTGGGGCAGACTTTAGCAATCAGCCCCAGCATTTT. Translated: CASSPGADFSNQPQHF.

This rearrangement joins TRBV9 to TRBJ2-1, with 10 positions matching TRBD2. The CDR3 contains 16 residues. Germline assignment: CDR1 SGDLS and CDR2 YYNGEE. V shed 1 base and J 6 bases; nucleotides not matched to a gene: 7. In DNA form, the CDR3 reads TGTGCCAGCAGCGTAACGAGCGGGGGGGCTGCCAATGAGCAGTTCTTC. This translates into CASSVTSGGAANEQFF.

V gene TRBV1 combines with J gene TRBJ1-1; the D call of TRBD1 is as the table states it, not checked on the DNA. TRBV1 constitutes a pseudogene. The CDR3 consists of 20 residues. Here the CDR3 DNA reads TGCACCAGCAGCCAATCACCGATACTCCGGTCCCGGGACAGGAACACTGAAGCTTTCTTT. Its translation is CTSSQSPILRSRDRNTEAFF.

This clone was seen once. The chain combines TRBV10-3 with TRBJ2-2, with 7 bases identical to TRBD1. The J segment lost 5 bases and the V segment lost 7 bases, leaving 13 bases of the junction unmatched. Germline lookup yields CDR1 ENHRY and CDR2 SYGVKD. This CDR3 has 16 amino acids. CDR3 in amino acids: CAITEGNRGKTGELFF. The DNA for the CDR3 is TGTGCCATCACCGAGGGAAACAGGGGAAAAACCGGGGAGCTGTTTTTT.

The V and J genes are TRBV7-3 and TRBJ2-7, with 7 bases identical to TRBD2. Germline CDR1 SGHTA, CDR2 FQGTGA. There are 15 residues in the CDR3. V gave up 5 bases and J gave up 5 bases; unmatched junction bases: 12. The CDR3 spells CASSLRAGEGNEQYF. The DNA for the CDR3 is TGTGCCAGCAGCCTCCGGGCGGGAGAGGGCAACGAGCAGTACTTC.

In its sample, this clone was seen a few times. The chain employs TRBV7-2 and TRBJ1-5; D is perhaps TRBD1 (6 bases). Germline CDR1 reads SGHTA; CDR2 reads FQGNSA. This CDR3 is built from 16 residues. V lost 1 base and J lost 5, with 15 bases in between. The CDR3, as DNA: TGTGCCAGCAGCTTAGTATCAGGGGTTAGGGATCAGCCCCAGCATTTT. Translating it yields CASSLVSGVRDQPQHF.

In DNA form, the CDR3 reads TGTGCCAGCAGCTTAGATAACTCCCCAGATACGCAGTATTTT. It translates to CASSLDNSPDTQYF. This chain uses TRBV7-2 with TRBJ2-3; the D is unclear. Germline assignment: CDR1 SGHTA and CDR2 FQGNSA. The CDR3 extends over 14 amino acids. With 1 base removed from V and 4 bases from J, the gap between germline ends came to 9 bases.

V usage is TRBV9 and J usage is TRBJ1-5, with 8 positions matching TRBD1. CDR1 is SGDLS, CDR2 YYNGEE, per germline. V lost 0 bases and J lost 11; bases outside the gene matches: 13. The CDR3 totals 16 residues. CDR3 DNA: TGTGCCAGCAGCGTAGGGACAGGGTCGGATTGGGAGTCCCAGCATTTT. This sequence encodes CASSVGTGSDWESQHF.

V and J are TRBV10-1 and TRBJ2-1, with TRBD2 matching over 9 bases. The CDR3 has 13 residues. Germline trimming cut 8 bases from V and 9 bases from J; bases unmatched to any gene: 8. Germline CDR1 WNHNN, CDR2 SYGVQD (reference sequence). Here the CDR3 reads CASGLSGSGEQFF. CDR3 sequence (DNA): TGCGCCAGCGGACTTAGCGGGAGCGGTGAGCAGTTCTTC.

The CDR3 region is CASWGKGAGSSSFYGYTF. Written as DNA, the CDR3 is TGTGCCAGCTGGGGGAAGGGGGCCGGATCTTCTTCGTTCTATGGCTACACCTTC. This chain uses TRBV2 with TRBJ1-2; 7 nucleotides align to TRBD1. Per germline, CDR1 SNHLY and CDR2 FYNNEI. This CDR3 spans 18 amino acids. The junction had 22 bases not matched to a gene; V was cut back by 8 bases and J by 4 bases.

The V and J genes are TRBV12-3 or TRBV12-4 and TRBJ2-1; D may be TRBD1 (5 bases). This CDR3 contains 13 residues. With 6 bases removed from V and 2 bases from J, the gap between germline ends came to 8 bases. CDR3 in DNA: TGTGCCAGCAGGGAGACAGCCTACAATGAGCAGTTCTTC. The encoded protein is CASRETAYNEQFF.

The rearrangement joins TRBV18 to TRBJ2-1; 8 positions agree with TRBD1. V shed 2 bases, J shed 6 bases, and the junction held 6 bases outside the gene matches. There are 15 residues in the CDR3. Germline V gene lookup returns CDR1 KGHSH and CDR2 LQKENI. Here the CDR3 DNA reads TGTGCCAGCTCACCAAGTCCAGACAGGGGCAATGAGCAGTTCTTC. The encoded protein is CASSPSPDRGNEQFF.

The chain has TRBV11-3 and TRBJ2-1; TRBD2 aligns across 14 bases. V shed 4 bases and J 8 bases; nucleotides not matched to a gene: 10. CDR1 and CDR2 from the germline V gene are SGHNT and YENEEA. The CDR3 consists of 17 residues. In nucleotides, the CDR3 is TGTGCCAGCAGCTCTCGGACTAGCGGGAGGAAGGTTGATGAGCAGTTCTTC. Its protein is CASSSRTSGRKVDEQFF.

The chain joins TRBV19 to TRBJ1-2; D call uncertain. CDR1 LNHDA and CDR2 SQIVND come from the germline V gene (reference sequence). V lost 5 bases to trimming and J lost 2 bases, with 15 bases between them. This CDR3 has 15 amino acids. The CDR3 DNA reads as TGTGCCAGTAGTTTTGTAGAGAGAAAAAACTATGGCTACACCTTC. Protein sequence: CASSFVERKNYGYTF.

The rearrangement joins TRBV5-4 to TRBJ1-2; D is perhaps TRBD1 (5 bases). The germline V and J ends were trimmed by 0 bases and 5 bases, with 8 bases remaining between them. Germline-derived CDR1 and CDR2 are SGHNT and YYREEE (reference sequence). CDR3 size: 13 residues. CDR3 loop: CASSLDGAYGYTF. CDR3 in DNA: TGTGCCAGCAGCTTGGATGGGGCTTATGGCTACACCTTC.

The chain is built from TRBV28 and TRBJ2-2; the match to TRBD1 covers 7 bases. The V segment lost 8 bases and the J segment 6 bases; nucleotides outside the gene matches: 21. Germline V gives CDR1 MDHEN, CDR2 SYDVKM. This CDR3 spans 18 amino acids. CDR3 protein: CASRKRADRVLRAGELFF. The CDR3 nucleotides are TGTGCCAGCCGGAAACGAGCAGACAGGGTGTTACGAGCCGGGGAGCTGTTTTTT.

The CDR3 loop reads CASSLVQGADTQYF. CDR3 DNA: TGTGCCAGCAGCTTGGTGCAGGGGGCAGATACGCAGTATTTT. The genes are TRBV5-5 and TRBJ2-3; 7 bases map to TRBD1. Germline V CDR1 and CDR2: SGHKS, YYEKEE (reference sequence). CDR3 length: 14 amino acids. The trim removed 0 bases at V and 4 bases at J, leaving 2 bases unmatched.

The V and J genes are TRBV25-1 and TRBJ2-4; 7 bases line up with TRBD2. The J segment lost 0 bases and the V segment lost 9 bases, leaving 8 bases of the junction unmatched. The CDR3 spans 15 residues. Germline V gene sequence: CDR1 MGHDK, CDR2 SYGVNS. The CDR3 coding sequence is TGTGCCAGGGTTGGGCGGGGGTTAGCCAAAAACATTCAGTACTTC. Protein sequence: CARVGRGLAKNIQYF.